What follows describes a single T cell receptor beta chain. These data are taken from a study of blood T cell repertoires in COVID-19. The overall study: Nucleic acid was either cDNA or gDNA, and it came from T cells, B-cell-depleted T cells, or PBMCs.

Losses at the gene ends were 6 bases for V and 9 bases for J; bases not matched to a gene: 11. The CDR3 sequence is 15 residues long. Germline CDR1 reads KGHSH; CDR2 reads LQKENI. Recruited during active infection, patients (from Seattle) were subsequently followed longitudinally. Method: immunoSEQ multiplex PCR; TCRdb's copy keeps in-frame clones and lacks some. Seen here are roughly 350,000 clones, about 87% observed once, and the top ten hold roughly 10%. The chain carries TRBV18 and TRBJ1-6; 7 nucleotides agree with TRBD1. The sample comprised peripheral blood. The TCR sequence derives from a woman aged 30 to 39 with COVID-19, enrolled during active disease. CDR3 protein: CASSSEGADFSPLHF. The CDR3 DNA reads TGTGCCAGCTCTTCAGAGGGGGCAGACTTTTCACCCCTCCACTTT. The complete variable domain, with remaining parts taken from reference TRBV18 and TRBJ1-6, reads NAGVMQNPRHLVRRRGQEARLRCSPMKGHSHVYWYRQLPEEGLKFMVYLQKENIIDESGMPKERFSAEFPKEGPSILRIQQVVRGDSAAYFCASSSEGADFSPLHFGNGTRLTVT.